These T cell receptor beta chains were read from a single sample in a study of T cells in localized non-small cell lung cancer. TCRdb's copy holds only in-frame clones and misses some; the assay was immunoSEQ multiplex PCR. The sample holds about 2,100 clones, around 39% seen once. The sequences come from lung tumor tissue, collected before any cancer treatment. Receptors originate from a male donor aged 60 or older with stage II squamous cell lung carcinoma. CDR3s include the opening cysteine and the closing phenylalanine or tryptophan. The D gene is left open where the match is weak. The size of a clone is reported for some rows only, either as once, few or many, or as a class for expanded clones.

>NA|TRBV4-1|TRBD2
CASSQAIPGLAGATDTQYF
>NA|TRBV29-1|TRBD2
CSVARAGGSMGTQYF
>NA|TRBV29-1|NA
CSVLGAVYEQYF
>NA|TRBV6-8|TRBD1
CASSLAGTGKETQYF
>NA|TRBV28|TRBD1
CASRTLGQGAYEQYF
>large|TRBV6-8|NA
CASSDSSQGGGELFF
>NA|TRBV1|NA
CASSSGTSSHEQYF
>NA|TRBV30|NA
CAWSALSGSRYNEQFF
>medium-sized|TRBV6-8|TRBD1
CASWTGGTGNTIYF
>NA|TRBV18|NA
CASSPEGQGLYGYTF
>few|TRBV7-5|NA
CASSLGDLQETQYF
>few|TRBV6-8|NA
CASSFGLLNEKLFF
>NA|TRBV19|NA
CATGRIYQPQHF
>NA|TRBV29-1|TRBD1
CSVSDRDFRELFF
>NA|TRBV14|NA
CASSQRPRETQYF
>NA|TRBV30|TRBD2
CAFQGTNGWSEQFF
>NA|TRBV11-3|TRBD1
CASSRQGVISEAFF
>NA|TRBV28|NA
CASSFRPGRSPANYGYTF
>NA|TRBV14|TRBD1
CASSRGTGGEQYF
>NA|TRBV6-8|NA
CASSSATTYNEQFF
>few|TRBV23-1|NA
CASRMETSTNEQFF
>few|TRBV12-5|TRBD1
CASQRPTGAVATEAFF
>few|TRBV12-5|NA
CASRQRLGGTDTQYF
>few|TRBV18|NA
CASSPRDGYGYTF
>NA|TRBV11-3|NA
CASSLPRGRGRTYEQYF
>few|TRBV18|NA
CASSAQGGETQYF
>few|TRBV4-1|TRBD1
CASSFPTGQGRETQYF
>NA|TRBV10-2|NA
CASSEPHVSRRQYF
>NA|TRBV18|NA
CASSYDRNNNEQFF
>few|TRBV6-8|TRBD1
CASRGEQGALRAFF
>NA|TRBV18|NA
CASSSTAYTEAFF
>once|TRBV28|TRBD2
CATKRENTGELFF
>NA|TRBV19|NA
CASSPGGTNEKLFF
>NA|TRBV19|TRBD1
CATLGQGAGNTIYF
>few|TRBV6-8|TRBD2
CASRWTSGPSYNEQFF
>NA|TRBV23-1|NA
CASGKGDSSYNEQFF
>once|TRBV19|NA
CASSPDYRTIGELFF
>NA|TRBV6-8|NA
CASSWGAGTEAFF
>NA|TRBV5-1|TRBD2
CASSLGGLAGENEQYF
>once|TRBV10-2|TRBD1
CASSLTGGYEQYF
>NA|TRBV18|TRBD2
CASSSLAGGNNEQFF
>NA|TRBV18|NA
CASSPPSIPGTEAFF
>NA|TRBV18|NA
CASSPLRMEETQYF
>NA|TRBV19|TRBD1
CASSRPGQGSGVNVLTF
>NA|TRBV18|TRBD2
CASSPSSGSAWTQYF
>few|TRBV28|TRBD2
CASSTPAGGSYEQYF